The rows below give T cell receptor beta chains drawn from one sample of a study of shared clonotypes between healthy human individuals. TCRdb keeps only in-frame clones here, not all; method: immunoSEQ multiplex PCR. The sample has about 980,000 clones; 76% are singletons. Sequenced: memory CD4+ T cells sorted from blood. The receptors derive from a young man in good health. The CDR3 runs from the conserved cysteine through the conserved F or W. A D gene is named only where the DNA matches it firmly. Clone size is stated in some rows and not others, as once, few, many or a class when expanded.

>16|TRBJ2-5|-|-|TRBV5-8
CASSLARAGRLETQYF
TGTGCCAGCAGCTTGGCCCGGGCGGGCAGGTTGGAGACCCAGTACTTC
>15|TRBJ1-2|-|-|TRBV5-6
CASSLAHSGNYGYTF
TGTGCCAGCAGCTTGGCTCACAGCGGAAACTATGGCTACACCTTC
>15|TRBJ1-1|-|-|TRBV7-2
CASSLVGRVGTEAFF
TGTGCCAGCAGCTTAGTGGGCAGGGTCGGCACTGAAGCTTTCTTT
>13|TRBJ1-6|-|-|TRBV7-3
CASSLGGESPLHF
TGTGCCAGCAGCTTGGGGGGGGAGTCACCCCTCCACTTT
>16|TRBJ2-7|-|-|TRBV18
CASSPIGGTYSYEQYF
TGTGCCAGCTCACCAATTGGAGGGACTTACTCCTACGAGCAGTACTTC
>13|TRBJ1-4|TRBD1|-|TRBV19
CASKTGGGEKLFF
TGTGCCAGCAAGACAGGGGGGGGTGAAAAACTGTTTTTT
>13|TRBJ2-2|-|-|TRBV30
CAWSLKGTGELFF
TGTGCCTGGAGTTTAAAGGGCACCGGGGAGCTGTTTTTT
>14|TRBJ1-1|TRBD1|-|TRBV30
CAWNVGQGGTEAFF
TGTGCCTGGAATGTGGGACAGGGGGGCACTGAAGCTTTCTTT
>18|TRBJ2-3|-|-|TRBV7-7
CASSPTWGRGLLRDTQYF
TGTGCTAGCAGCCCAACCTGGGGGCGGGGCCTCTTACGGGATACGCAGTATTTT
>14|TRBJ1-4|TRBD1|-|TRBV6-6
CASRSTGGEEKLFF
TGTGCCAGCAGGTCGACAGGGGGCGAAGAAAAACTGTTTTTT
>15|TRBJ1-6|TRBD1|-|TRBV5-1
CASTSDRGYNSPLHF
TGCGCCAGCACCTCGGACAGGGGATATAATTCACCCCTCCACTTT
>13|TRBJ1-6|-|-|TRBV5-1
CASSLSDNSPLHF
TGCGCCAGCAGCTTATCTGATAATTCACCCCTCCACTTT
>14|TRBJ2-3|TRBD2|few|TRBV19
CASSIREGADTQYF
TGTGCCAGTAGTATTCGGGAGGGCGCCGATACGCAGTATTTT
>16|TRBJ1-4|TRBD1|-|TRBV28
CASSAAGQGSDEKLFF
TGTGCCAGCAGTGCCGCCGGACAGGGGAGCGATGAAAAACTGTTTTTT
>11|TRBJ2-7|-|-|TRBV30
CAWSAQYEQYF
TGTGCCTGGAGCGCTCAGTACGAGCAGTACTTC